This TCR beta chain was profiled in a study of T cell responses to AZD1222 COVID-19 vaccine. Trimming cost V 7 bases and J 4 bases; bases outside gene matches: 9. The CDR3 is 16 residues long. Germline CDR1 is LGHNT and CDR2 is FRNRAP. The protocol was immunoSEQ multiplex PCR, while the TCRdb copy is restricted to in-frame clones and leaves out a portion. The sample lists 100,000 to 150,000 clones, roughly 88% occurring once. With regard to this clone: What it binds is not known.

Points from the study as a whole: Donors skewed white British and female; clonal diversity was possibly underestimated. A reported finding is that nearly half of spike-specific TCRs target unmutated variant regions. The peak T cell response came first, and repertoires were sampled only after it. Vaccine-related CD4 TCRs covered spike, predominating at 160-218 and 743-854.

The receptor's source is an adult in good health. The V and J genes are TRBV12-5 and TRBJ2-2; 10 bases match TRBD1. Sequences were derived from peripheral blood, sampled on day 0 of MenACWY control vaccination. This CDR3 reads CASANRQGAGTGELFF. The DNA of the CDR3 is TGTGCTAGTGCAAATCGACAGGGGGCTGGCACCGGGGAGCTGTTTTTT.